The rows below give T cell receptor beta chains drawn from one sample of a study of cytomegalovirus exposure and HLA in healthy donors. TCRdb keeps only in-frame clones here, not all; method: immunoSEQ multiplex PCR. Among hundreds of thousands of clones listed, about 77% were seen once. Sequencing was carried out using PBMCs. The origin of the receptors is a boy younger than 18 in good health and CMV-seronegative. Each CDR3 is given with its conserved first and last residue. A D gene is named only where the DNA matches it firmly. The size field is filled for only some rows; it gives once, few, many or a size class.

V gene	J gene	clone size	D gene	CDR3 DNA	CDR3 protein
TRBV5-1	TRBJ2-1	-	TRBD2	TGCGCCAGCAGTTTTAGCGGGGGATCCTACAATGAGCAGTTCTTC	CASSFSGGSYNEQFF
TRBV4-1	TRBJ1-2	-	TRBD1	TGCGCCAGCAGCCGCTTCTCGGACAGGAGACGGGGCTACACCTTC	CASSRFSDRRRGYTF
TRBV2	TRBJ1-1	-	-	TGTGCCAGCGCAATTGACAGACTGAACACTGAAGCTTTCTTT	CASAIDRLNTEAFF
TRBV23-1	TRBJ2-2	-	-	TGCGCCAGCAGTCAACCGGGGCTGTTTTTT	CASSQPGLFF
TRBV6-5	TRBJ2-2	-	TRBD1	TGTGCCAGCAGTTGGGACAGGTTTTACACCGGGGAGCTGTTTTTT	CASSWDRFYTGELFF
TRBV30	TRBJ1-6	-	-	TGTGCCTGGAGTGCAGGCTCCTATAATTCACCCCTCCACTTT	CAWSAGSYNSPLHF
TRBV2	TRBJ1-6	-	TRBD1	TGTGCCAGCGACAGGGGGTCCGGATCACCCCTCCACTTT	CASDRGSGSPLHF
TRBV7-6	TRBJ2-7	few	TRBD2	TGTGCCAGCAGGGGGAAGCGGGAGAGAAACTACGAGCAGTACTTC	CASRGKRERNYEQYF
TRBV6-1	TRBJ2-2	-	-	TGTGCCAGCCGTCGAGGGTTCGAAGTTGGGGAGCTGTTTTTT	CASRRGFEVGELFF
TRBV7-2	TRBJ2-3	once	TRBD2	TGTGCCAGCAGCGCAACAAGCGGGACCAGCACAGATACGCAGTATTTT	CASSATSGTSTDTQYF
TRBV9	TRBJ2-1	-	TRBD1	TGTGCCAGCAGCGTAGAAGGGGGCGAGTGGAATGAGCAGTTCTTC	CASSVEGGEWNEQFF
TRBV15	TRBJ1-5	-	-	TGTGCCACCAGCCCGGTCCCAGTACTAAATCAGCCCCAGCATTTT	CATSPVPVLNQPQHF
TRBV5-6	TRBJ2-2	-	-	TGTGCCAGCAGCGGGTGGGTCCAGGGTCGCACCGGGGAGCTGTTTTTT	CASSGWVQGRTGELFF
TRBV10-2	TRBJ1-1	-	TRBD1	TGCGCCAGCAGGGGGTTAGACAGGGAGAACACTGAAGCTTTCTTT	CASRGLDRENTEAFF
TRBV19	TRBJ2-7	-	-	TGTGCCAGTAGTGGGAGGGCAGAGGGGGGGCAGTACTTC	CASSGRAEGGQYF
TRBV11-2	TRBJ1-1	-	-	TGTGCCAGCAGCTCCCCTATTGAGGGGAACACTGAAGCTTTCTTT	CASSSPIEGNTEAFF
TRBV7-8	TRBJ1-2	few	-	TGTGCCAGCAGCTTTTTTAGTTTAACTCCTAACTATGGCTACACCTTC	CASSFFSLTPNYGYTF
TRBV7-9	TRBJ1-6	-	-	TGTGCCAGCAGCTTCCAGGGTTATAATTCACCCCTCCACTTT	CASSFQGYNSPLHF
TRBV2	TRBJ2-1	-	-	TGTGCCAGCAGTAAAGGGACTGGTGAGCAGTTCTTC	CASSKGTGEQFF
TRBV10-3	TRBJ1-1	once	TRBD1	TGTGCCATCAGAGCCGACAGGGGCAGGACGAACACTGAAGCTTTCTTT	CAIRADRGRTNTEAFF
TRBV20-1	TRBJ1-1	-	-	TGCAGTGCTAGTAATAACAATGAAGCTTTCTTT	CSASNNNEAFF
TRBV30	TRBJ2-2	-	-	TGTGCCTGGAGTGTAAAGGGGACCGGGGAGCTGTTTTTT	CAWSVKGTGELFF
TRBV5-3	TRBJ2-3	-	TRBD2	TGTGCCAGAAGCTTGGCCAGCGGGGGCACAGATACGCAGTATTTT	CARSLASGGTDTQYF
TRBV7-9	TRBJ2-7	-	TRBD1	TGTGCCAGCAGCCTACCGGGACAGGGCCACGAGCAGTACTTC	CASSLPGQGHEQYF
TRBV10-3	TRBJ1-2	-	-	TGTGCCATCAGAGCGGCAGTCGGCTACACCTTC	CAIRAAVGYTF
TRBV19	TRBJ2-5	-	TRBD2	TGTGCCAGTAGGGCTGAGCGGGGACTCGGGGAGACCCAGTACTTC	CASRAERGLGETQYF
TRBV5-6	TRBJ2-7	-	TRBD2	TGTGCCAGCAGTCCCTGGGGGGGATTCTCCTACGAGCAGTACTTC	CASSPWGGFSYEQYF
TRBV5-4	TRBJ2-7	few	TRBD1	TGTGCCAGCAGCCCAAGGACGACAGGGTCGCACGAGCAGTACTTC	CASSPRTTGSHEQYF
TRBV7-9	TRBJ2-7	-	-	TGTGCCAGCAGCCCGTATGTGGGACTCCGTTACGAGCAGTACTTC	CASSPYVGLRYEQYF
TRBV7-9	TRBJ2-5	-	TRBD2	TGTGCCAGCAGCCCACCTATTGCGGGAGAGATTGGGAAGACCCAGTACTTC	CASSPPIAGEIGKTQYF
TRBV29-1	TRBJ2-5	few	-	TGCAGCGTCGAGCAGGGGTTGGCAGAGACCCAGTACTTC	CSVEQGLAETQYF
TRBV5-1	TRBJ1-3	few	TRBD1	TGCGCCAGCAGCTTGGTGACAGGGGTAGAAAACACCATATATTTT	CASSLVTGVENTIYF
TRBV18	TRBJ1-3	few	-	TGTGCCAGCCCCGGACAGGGAAACACCATATATTTT	CASPGQGNTIYF
TRBV5-1	TRBJ2-3	-	TRBD2	TGCGCCAGTTTAACGGGACTAGCGAATACAGATACGCAGTATTTT	CASLTGLANTDTQYF
TRBV2	TRBJ1-5	-	-	TGTGCCAGCAGCGACATTAATAGCAATCAGCCCCAGCATTTT	CASSDINSNQPQHF
TRBV4-1	TRBJ1-2	once	-	TGCGCCAGCAGCCTCCTCGACGGGTATCGGTATGGCTACACCTTC	CASSLLDGYRYGYTF